Listed below are T cell receptor beta chains from one sample, sequenced in a study of blood T cells in healthy people across ages. TCRdb reprocessed the 5' RACE reads with MiXCR, giving one entry per CDR3 protein. The sample has 1.5 million to 2 million distinct CDR3 sequences; less than 50% are singletons. Sequenced sample: blood. These TCRs come from a woman aged 40 to 50 in good health. CDR3s include the opening cysteine and the closing phenylalanine or tryptophan. The D gene is left open where the match is weak. Part of the rows lack a size; the others show once, few, many or a class for expanded clones.

NA	TRBV27	TRBJ2-7	TRBD1	CASSWTGPPSSYEQYF	TGTGCCAGCAGTTGGACAGGCCCTCCCAGCTCATACGAGCAGTACTTC
few	TRBV3-1	TRBJ2-1	TRBD1	CASSHKAGTGGMSEQFF	TGTGCCAGCAGCCATAAGGCCGGGACAGGGGGTATGAGTGAGCAGTTCTTC
NA	TRBV28	TRBJ2-5	TRBD2	CASSWGLAGRPVQYF	TGTGCCAGCAGCTGGGGACTAGCGGGGCGACCCGTCCAGTACTTC
NA	TRBV15	TRBJ1-1	NA	CATSGGQPNTEAFF	TGTGCCACCAGCGGGGGACAACCGAACACTGAAGCTTTCTTT
NA	TRBV7-2	TRBJ2-3	TRBD2	CASSSRTSGTTDTQYF	TGTGCCAGCAGCTCCAGGACTAGCGGGACCACAGATACGCAGTATTTT
NA	TRBV6-1	TRBJ2-5	NA	CASSEARATRGETQYF	TGTGCCAGCAGTGAAGCCCGGGCCACAAGAGGGGAGACCCAGTACTTC
few	TRBV5-1	TRBJ2-7	TRBD1	CASSSGDRGLYEQYF	TGCGCCAGCAGCTCGGGAGACAGGGGGCTCTACGAGCAGTACTTC
NA	TRBV5-1	TRBJ2-3	NA	CASSREIGDRLHTQYF	TGCGCCAGCAGCCGTGAGATTGGTGACAGACTACATACGCAGTATTTT
NA	TRBV6-1	TRBJ2-7	TRBD1	CASSPGTGAFYEQYF	TGTGCCAGCAGTCCTGGGACAGGAGCCTTCTACGAGCAGTACTTC
NA	TRBV4-3	TRBJ1-4	NA	CASSQNAVLPNEKLFF	TGCGCCAGCAGCCAGAATGCAGTCCTTCCTAATGAAAAACTGTTTTTT
NA	TRBV18	TRBJ1-5	NA	CASSPAGQPLVVNQPQHF	TGTGCCAGCTCACCTGCCGGACAGCCGCTAGTAGTAAATCAGCCCCAGCATTTT
NA	TRBV20-1	TRBJ2-5	NA	CSAALQETQYF	TGCAGTGCTGCACTCCAAGAGACCCAGTACTTC
few	TRBV20-1	TRBJ2-5	NA	CSAGSETQYF	TGCAGTGCAGGCTCGGAGACCCAGTACTTC
NA	TRBV20-1	TRBJ2-3	TRBD2	CSANEFGLAESTDTQYF	TGCAGTGCTAACGAGTTTGGACTAGCGGAGTCCACAGATACGCAGTATTTT